The 25 T cell receptor beta chains in this list originate from one sample, sequenced in a study of graft-versus-host responses after intestinal transplantation. Some clones are missing from TCRdb's copy, which holds only in-frame ones; the method was immunoSEQ multiplex PCR. This sample has 60,000 or so clones, with about 93% found just once. This material consisted of PBMCs, taken about 4 months after intestinal transplantation. The receptors originated from a human patient who received an intestinal transplant, so some T cells may come from the graft donor.

The rearrangement joins TRBV6-5 to TRBJ2-5; 10 bases match TRBD1. The CDR3 spans 16 residues. V was clipped by 0 bases and J by 2 bases; unmatched bases: 3. Germline V gene data show CDR1 as MNHEY and CDR2 as SVGAGI. The chain's CDR3 is CASSYSGQGWQETQYF. CDR3 bases: TGTGCCAGCAGTTACTCGGGACAGGGGTGGCAAGAGACCCAGTACTTC.

The CDR3 DNA reads as TGTGCCAGCAGCCCCCGAGACAGCGCAGATACGCAGTATTTT. It specifies CASSPRDSADTQYF. This chain links TRBV7-9 with TRBJ2-3; D perhaps matches TRBD1 (5 bases). Per the germline V gene, CDR1 is SEHNR and CDR2 is FQNEAQ (reference sequence). V lost 5 bases to trimming and J lost 4 bases, with 13 bases between them. This CDR3 region has 14 residues.

The V and J genes are TRBV19 and TRBJ2-4, with 7 nucleotides matching TRBD1. Germline loops: CDR1 LNHDA, CDR2 SQIVND (reference sequence). This CDR3 spans 15 amino acids. V trimming: 7 bases; J trimming: 5 bases; junction bases outside the gene matches: 11. The DNA of the CDR3 is TGTGCCAGTACTCGGACAGGTCGAATTGAAAACATTCAGTACTTC. Translating it yields CASTRTGRIENIQYF.

V and J are TRBV6-1 and TRBJ2-5; 7 bases fit TRBD2. The junction had 8 bases not matched to a gene; V was cut back by 6 bases and J by 7 bases. The germline gives CDR1 MNHNS, CDR2 SASEGT. The CDR3 is 13 residues long. The CDR3: CASREPPGGTQYF. In DNA, the CDR3 is TGTGCCAGCAGAGAACCGCCGGGGGGGACCCAGTACTTC.

The V call is TRBV9, the J call TRBJ1-1, with D maybe TRBD1 (5 bases). Germline loops: CDR1 SGDLS, CDR2 YYNGEE. V lost 3 bases, J lost 1 base, and 16 bases lay in between. The CDR3 contains 16 residues. The CDR3 region has the DNA TGTGCCAGCAGCGCGAGAATAGGACAACCGAACACTGAAGCTTTCTTT. Residues: CASSARIGQPNTEAFF.

The rearrangement links TRBV5-1 to TRBJ2-3; 11 bases line up with TRBD2. V lost 2 bases and J lost 6; bases outside the gene matches: 5. Germline V lookup: CDR1 SGHRS, CDR2 YFSETQ. The CDR3 has 15 amino acids. CDR3 in amino acids: CASSFSGRAGDTQYF. The CDR3 nucleotides read TGCGCCAGCAGCTTTAGCGGGAGGGCCGGGGATACGCAGTATTTT.

The J gene is TRBJ1-4, the V gene TRBV18; D is perhaps TRBD1 (5 bases). The CDR3 length is 14 residues. Between the trimmed V and J ends, which lost 3 bases and 7 bases, there was a span of 12 bases. The V gene's germline CDR1 is KGHSH and CDR2 LQKENI. CDR3: CASSPRGGTEKLFF. The CDR3 DNA sequence: TGTGCCAGCTCACCGAGGGGAGGGACTGAAAAACTGTTTTTT.

This clone has a single count. V and J are TRBV5-1 and TRBJ2-5; D is possibly TRBD2 (7 bases). Between the trimmed V and J ends, which lost 4 bases and 5 bases, there was a span of 21 bases. This CDR3 has 16 residues. Germline loops: CDR1 SGHRS, CDR2 YFSETQ. CDR3 nucleotides: TGCGCCAGCAGCCCCTTATGGGGGGGGGCAATGGAGACCCAGTACTTC. This translates into CASSPLWGGAMETQYF.

The V gene is TRBV6-1, the J gene TRBJ2-3; possible D gene TRBD2, 7 bases. Trimming took off 5 bases at V and 8 bases at J, with 11 bases between the two ends. Germline V CDR1 and CDR2: MNHNS, SASEGT. The CDR3 is made up of 12 amino acids. CDR3 protein: CASSTGRVTQYF. The DNA of the CDR3 is TGTGCCAGCAGTACAGGGAGGGTTACGCAGTATTTT.

The J gene is TRBJ2-1, the V gene TRBV29-1; D may be TRBD1 or TRBD2 (5 bases each). V was trimmed by 6 bases and J by 4 bases, leaving 13 bases between them. Per germline, CDR1 SQVTM and CDR2 ANQGSEA. The CDR3 runs to 13 residues. CDR3 region: CSVGPLGYNEQFF. The CDR3 coding sequence is TGCAGCGTGGGGCCACTAGGATACAATGAGCAGTTCTTC.

The V and J genes are TRBV10-1 and TRBJ2-7; D remains unclear. Germline CDR1 is WNHNN and CDR2 is SYGVQD (reference sequence). V shed 8 bases and J shed 4 bases, with 18 bases lying between them. CDR3 length equals 14 residues. The CDR3 here is CASDPRAPLYEQYF. The CDR3, as DNA: TGCGCCAGCGATCCCCGGGCCCCTTTATACGAGCAGTACTTC.

The chain couples TRBV9 to TRBJ2-1; 9 bases are a match to TRBD2. Per germline, CDR1 SGDLS and CDR2 YYNGEE. V dropped 4 bases and J dropped 5; count of bases not matched to a gene: 13. The CDR3 contains 17 residues. CDR3 DNA sequence: TGTGCCAGCAGCTCGGCCGTAGCGGGAGTTAAGAACAATGAGCAGTTCTTC. It encodes CASSSAVAGVKNNEQFF. Complete variable domain (other parts from reference TRBV9 and TRBJ2-1): DSGVTQTPKHLITATGQRVTLRCSPRSGDLSVYWYQQSLDQGLQFLIQYYNGEERAKGNILERFSAQQFPDLHSELNLSSLELGDSALYFCASSSAVAGVKNNEQFFGPGTRLTVL.

A remark on this clone: Additional DNA sequences in this sample encode the identical CDR3. The chain uses TRBV18 and TRBJ2-1; 13 positions agree with TRBD2. Germline lookup yields CDR1 KGHSH and CDR2 LQKENI. The CDR3 has 15 amino acids. Trimming at V came to 6 bases and at J to 5 bases, leaving 4 bases not matched to a gene. The CDR3: CASSPGLAGDNEQFF. The DNA for the CDR3 is TGTGCCAGCTCCCCTGGACTAGCGGGGGACAATGAGCAGTTCTTC.

The CDR3 loop is CASSSRTGSYEQYF. CDR3 DNA: TGTGCCAGCAGCTCTCGGACGGGATCCTACGAGCAGTACTTC. This chain joins TRBV5-8 and TRBJ2-7; weak D call: TRBD2 (5 bases). The CDR3 has 14 residues. Germline assignment: CDR1 SGHTS and CDR2 YDEGEE. The V end lost 3 bases, the J end lost 1 base, and 11 bases lay between the germline ends.

This rearrangement joins TRBV25-1 to TRBJ1-1; D ambiguous. Between the trimmed V and J ends, which lost 6 bases and 9 bases, there was a span of 11 bases. Germline V lookup: CDR1 MGHDK, CDR2 SYGVNS. The CDR3 length is 11 residues. The CDR3 coding sequence is TGTGCCAGCAGCTCTTACCTCCAAGCTTTCTTT. As protein: CASSSYLQAFF.

The rearrangement uses TRBV18 and TRBJ1-4, with unresolved D. Trimming stripped 5 bases from V and 4 bases from J, with 23 bases between. This CDR3 has 18 amino acids. Germline V gene sequence: CDR1 KGHSH, CDR2 LQKENI. CDR3 bases: TGTGCCAGCTCAGTCTCGGGAGACGCCCTCGGACTTAATGAAAAACTGTTTTTT. This gives the protein CASSVSGDALGLNEKLFF.

V gene TRBV18 combines with J gene TRBJ2-7, with D hard to call. Germline V gene data show CDR1 as KGHSH and CDR2 as LQKENI. The CDR3 is 11 amino acids. Between the trimmed V and J ends, which lost 6 bases and 4 bases, there was a span of 7 bases. For the CDR3, the DNA is TGTGCCAGCTCCTCCAATTACGAGCAGTACTTC. Translation: CASSSNYEQYF.

V and J are TRBV28 and TRBJ2-5; TRBD1 is a possible D gene (6 bases). Trimming took 7 bases from V and 11 from J, leaving 14 bases between them. Per the germline V gene, CDR1 is MDHEN and CDR2 is SYDVKM. CDR3 length equals 11 residues. The CDR3 region is CASTLGGEQYF. In DNA form, the CDR3 reads TGTGCCAGCACCTTAGGGGGAGAGCAGTACTTC. The full variable domain, rest sourced from reference TRBV28 and TRBJ2-5, is DVKVTQSSRYLVKRTGEKVFLECVQDMDHENMFWYRQDPGLGLRLIYFSYDVKMKEKGDIPEGYSVSREKKERFSLILESASTNQTSMYLCASTLGGEQYFGPGTRLLVL.

J is TRBJ1-5 and V is TRBV18; D remains ambiguous. Trimming removed 2 bases from V and 9 bases from J, with 17 bases in between. Germline V gene sequence: CDR1 KGHSH, CDR2 LQKENI. CDR3 length: 15 residues. The CDR3 coding sequence is TGTGCCAGCTCACCAAGATCCGGGGAAGAGGGGCCCCAGCATTTT. Its protein product is CASSPRSGEEGPQHF.

As to this clone: Other DNA sequences in this specimen translate into the identical CDR3. The rearrangement links TRBV5-1 to TRBJ2-5; the D is unclear. The CDR3 length is 13 residues. From germline, CDR1 is SGHRS and CDR2 YFSETQ. V lost 4 bases, J lost 2 bases, and 9 bases lay in between. CDR3 nucleotide sequence: TGCGCCAGCAGCCCGGCCCGACAAGAGACCCAGTACTTC. Its protein product is CASSPARQETQYF.

V usage is TRBV11-2 and J usage is TRBJ2-1; 11 nucleotides match TRBD2. Germline CDR1 and CDR2: SGHAT and FQNNGV. The junction had 6 bases not matched to a gene; V was cut back by 5 bases and J by 6 bases. The CDR3 is made up of 15 amino acids. This chain's CDR3 is CASSALAGGLNEQFF. The CDR3 DNA reads as TGTGCCAGCAGCGCCCTAGCGGGAGGTCTCAATGAGCAGTTCTTC.

Here the CDR3 reads CATSSNKLGGLAKNIQYF. CDR3 nucleotide sequence: TGTGCCACCAGCAGCAATAAACTTGGGGGACTAGCCAAAAACATTCAGTACTTC. The chain recombines TRBV15 with TRBJ2-4; D is possibly TRBD2 (6 bases). Looked up from germline, CDR1 is LNHNV and CDR2 is YYDKDF (reference sequence). This CDR3 contains 18 residues. With 3 bases removed from V and 0 bases from J, the gap between germline ends came to 18 bases. Complete variable domain (other parts from reference TRBV15 and TRBJ2-4): DAMVIQNPRYQVTQFGKPVTLSCSQTLNHNVMYWYQQKSSQAPKLLFHYYDKDFNNEADTPDNFQSRRPNTSFCFLDIRSPGLGDTAMYLCATSSNKLGGLAKNIQYFGAGTRLSVL.

This rearrangement joins TRBV29-1 to TRBJ2-1; D unclear. There are 12 residues in the CDR3. Trimming took 5 bases from V and 7 from J, leaving 12 bases between them. The germline gives CDR1 SQVTM, CDR2 ANQGSEA. The CDR3 protein is CSVNRRTNEQFF. The CDR3 DNA reads TGCAGCGTTAACCGGCGCACAAATGAGCAGTTCTTC.

The chain combines TRBV6-4 with TRBJ2-5, with 12 bases fitting TRBD1. The CDR3 extends over 15 amino acids. CDR1 MRHNA and CDR2 SNTAGT come from the germline V gene. With 10 bases clipped from V and 4 bases from J, the junction kept 10 bases outside the gene matches. DNA for the CDR3: TGTGCCACCGCCGAGGGACAGGGGGCTGGAGAGACCCAGTACTTC. Translating gives CATAEGQGAGETQYF.

The rearrangement joins TRBV6-6 to TRBJ2-7, with 8 nucleotides matching TRBD2. The germline gives CDR1 MNHNY, CDR2 SVGAGI (reference sequence). With 7 bases clipped from V and 2 bases from J, the junction kept 4 bases outside the gene matches. The CDR3 extends over 13 amino acids. The CDR3 coding sequence is TGTGCCAGCACGGCGGGGGGCACCTACGAGCAGTACTTC. Its protein is CASTAGGTYEQYF.